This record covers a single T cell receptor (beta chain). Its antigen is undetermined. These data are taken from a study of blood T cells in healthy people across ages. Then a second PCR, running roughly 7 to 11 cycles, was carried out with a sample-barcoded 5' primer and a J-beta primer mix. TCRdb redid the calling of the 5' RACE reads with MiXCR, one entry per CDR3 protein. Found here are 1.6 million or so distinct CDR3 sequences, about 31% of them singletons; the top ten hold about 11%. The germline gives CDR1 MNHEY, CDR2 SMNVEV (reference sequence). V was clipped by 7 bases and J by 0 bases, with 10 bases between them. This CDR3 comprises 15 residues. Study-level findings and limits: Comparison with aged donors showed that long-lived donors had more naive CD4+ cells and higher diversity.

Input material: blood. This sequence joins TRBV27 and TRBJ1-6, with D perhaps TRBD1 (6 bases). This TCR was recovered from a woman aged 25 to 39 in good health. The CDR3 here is CASNRGGSYNSPLHF. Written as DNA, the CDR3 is TGTGCCAGCAATAGGGGGGGCTCCTATAATTCACCCCTCCACTTT.